This T cell receptor (beta chain) came from a study of metastatic and nonmetastatic thyroid tumors. Trimming took 1 base from V and 0 from J; bases not matched to a gene: 9. The CDR3 covers 19 residues. The V gene's germline CDR1 is SGHAT and CDR2 FQNNGV. This clone has a count of ten or more. All patients were treatment-naive before thyroid surgery. TCRdb re-called the PCR reads via MiXCR. The table shows fewer than 55,000 clones, with approximately 15% occurring only once. The V gene is TRBV11-2, the J gene TRBJ2-6; 7 bases match TRBD1. Sample: blood. The clonotype comes from a female donor with papillary thyroid cancer or a benign thyroid nodule (not recorded which). Some clones in this sample may be carry-over from other donors' samples. The CDR3 DNA reads as TGTGCCAGCAGCTTAGGTCCCCGGGACAGCCTCTCTGGGGCCAACGTCCTGACTTTC. It specifies CASSLGPRDSLSGANVLTF.